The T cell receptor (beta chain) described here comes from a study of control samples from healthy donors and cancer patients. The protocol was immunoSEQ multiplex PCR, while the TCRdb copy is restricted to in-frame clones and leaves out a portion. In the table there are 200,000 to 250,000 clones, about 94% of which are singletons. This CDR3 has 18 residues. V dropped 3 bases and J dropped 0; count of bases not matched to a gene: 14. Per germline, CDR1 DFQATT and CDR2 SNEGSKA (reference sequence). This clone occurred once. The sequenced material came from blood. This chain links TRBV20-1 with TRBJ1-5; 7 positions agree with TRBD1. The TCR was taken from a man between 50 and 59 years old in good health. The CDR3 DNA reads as TGCAGTGCTAGTGAACACCCGGGACAGCTATATAGCAATCAGCCCCAGCATTTT. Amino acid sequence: CSASEHPGQLYSNQPQHF.